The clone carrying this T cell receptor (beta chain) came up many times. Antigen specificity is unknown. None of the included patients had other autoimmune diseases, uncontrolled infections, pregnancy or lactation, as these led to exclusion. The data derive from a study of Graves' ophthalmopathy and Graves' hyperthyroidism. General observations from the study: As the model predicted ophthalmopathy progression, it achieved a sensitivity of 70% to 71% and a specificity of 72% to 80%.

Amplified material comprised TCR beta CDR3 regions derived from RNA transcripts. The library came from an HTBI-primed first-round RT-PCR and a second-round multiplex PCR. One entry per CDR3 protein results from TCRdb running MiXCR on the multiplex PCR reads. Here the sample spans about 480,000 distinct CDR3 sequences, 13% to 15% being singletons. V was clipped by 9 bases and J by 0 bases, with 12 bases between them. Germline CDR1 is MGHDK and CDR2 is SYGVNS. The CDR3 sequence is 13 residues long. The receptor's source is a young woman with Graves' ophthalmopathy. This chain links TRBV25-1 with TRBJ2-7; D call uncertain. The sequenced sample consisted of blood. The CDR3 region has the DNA TGTGCCAGGTTATCAATTAGCTCCTACGAGCAGTACTTC. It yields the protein CARLSISSYEQYF.